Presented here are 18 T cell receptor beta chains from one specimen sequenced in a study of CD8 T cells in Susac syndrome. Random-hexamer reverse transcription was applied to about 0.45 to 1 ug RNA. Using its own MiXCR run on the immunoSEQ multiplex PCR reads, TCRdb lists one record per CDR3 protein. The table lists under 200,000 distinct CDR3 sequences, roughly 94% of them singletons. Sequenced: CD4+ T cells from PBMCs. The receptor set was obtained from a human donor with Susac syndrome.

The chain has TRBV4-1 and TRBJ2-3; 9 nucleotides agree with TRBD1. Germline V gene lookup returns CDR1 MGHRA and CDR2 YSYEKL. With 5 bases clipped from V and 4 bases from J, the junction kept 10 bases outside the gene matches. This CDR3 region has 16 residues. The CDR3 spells CASSLPGTGRPDTQYF. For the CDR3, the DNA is TGCGCCAGCAGCTTACCCGGGACAGGGAGACCAGATACGCAGTATTTT.

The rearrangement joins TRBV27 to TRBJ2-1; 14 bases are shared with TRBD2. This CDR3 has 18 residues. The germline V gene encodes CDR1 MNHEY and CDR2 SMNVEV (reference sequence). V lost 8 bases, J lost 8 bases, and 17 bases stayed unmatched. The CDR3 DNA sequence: TGTGCCAGCTCCTACTCCGGGACTAGCGGGGGAGGGCGTCATGAGCAGTTCTTC. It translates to CASSYSGTSGGGRHEQFF.

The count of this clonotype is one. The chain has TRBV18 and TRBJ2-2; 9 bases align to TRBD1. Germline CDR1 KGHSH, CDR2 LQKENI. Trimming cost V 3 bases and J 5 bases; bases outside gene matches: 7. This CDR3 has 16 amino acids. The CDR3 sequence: CASSPLQGAGTGELFF. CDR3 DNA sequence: TGTGCCAGCTCACCTCTACAGGGGGCAGGGACCGGGGAGCTGTTTTTT.

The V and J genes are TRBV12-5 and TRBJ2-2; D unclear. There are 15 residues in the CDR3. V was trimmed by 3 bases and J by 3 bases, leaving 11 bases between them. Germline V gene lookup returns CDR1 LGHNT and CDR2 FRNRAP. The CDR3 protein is CASGFTLPHTGELFF. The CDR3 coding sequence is TGTGCTAGTGGTTTCACTCTCCCCCACACCGGGGAGCTGTTTTTT.

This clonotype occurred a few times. Here the CDR3 reads CASSRTGSYYEQYF. The CDR3 DNA follows: TGCGCCAGCAGCCGGACAGGGTCGTACTACGAGCAGTACTTC. V is TRBV4-3 and J is TRBJ2-7, with 8 bases that match TRBD1. There are 14 residues in the CDR3. The V segment lost 4 bases and the J segment 3 bases; nucleotides outside the gene matches: 5. Germline CDR1 LGHNA, CDR2 YSLEER.

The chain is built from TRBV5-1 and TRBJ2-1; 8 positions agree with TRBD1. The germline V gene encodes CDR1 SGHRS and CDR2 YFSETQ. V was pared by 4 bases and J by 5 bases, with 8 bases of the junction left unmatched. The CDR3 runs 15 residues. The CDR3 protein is CASSLWTGTNNEQFF. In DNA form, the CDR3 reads TGCGCCAGCAGCCTTTGGACAGGGACGAACAATGAGCAGTTCTTC.

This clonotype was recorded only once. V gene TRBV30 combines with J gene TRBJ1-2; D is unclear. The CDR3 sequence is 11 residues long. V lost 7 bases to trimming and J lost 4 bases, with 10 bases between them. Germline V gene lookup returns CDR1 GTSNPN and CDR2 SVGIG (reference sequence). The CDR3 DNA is TGTGCCTCCTCTGACGGCTATGGCTACACCTTC. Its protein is CASSDGYGYTF.

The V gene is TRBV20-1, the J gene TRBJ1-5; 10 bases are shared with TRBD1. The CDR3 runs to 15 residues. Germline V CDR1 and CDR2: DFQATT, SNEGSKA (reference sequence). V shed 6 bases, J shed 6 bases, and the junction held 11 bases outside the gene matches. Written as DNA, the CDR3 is TGCAGTGCCCAAGCCGCGACAGGGGGCGGTCAGCCCCAGCATTTT. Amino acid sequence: CSAQAATGGGQPQHF.

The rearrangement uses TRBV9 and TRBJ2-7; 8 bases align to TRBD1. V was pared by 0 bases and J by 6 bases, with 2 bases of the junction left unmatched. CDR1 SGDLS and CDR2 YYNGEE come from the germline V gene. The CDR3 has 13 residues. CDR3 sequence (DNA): TGTGCCAGCAGCGTAGTGGGGACAGGCGAGCAGTACTTC. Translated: CASSVVGTGEQYF.

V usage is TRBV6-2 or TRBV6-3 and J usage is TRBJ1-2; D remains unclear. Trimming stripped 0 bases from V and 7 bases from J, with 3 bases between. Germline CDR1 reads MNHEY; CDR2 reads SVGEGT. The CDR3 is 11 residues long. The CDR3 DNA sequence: TGTGCCAGCAGTTACTCGAGTGGCTACACCTTC. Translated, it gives CASSYSSGYTF.

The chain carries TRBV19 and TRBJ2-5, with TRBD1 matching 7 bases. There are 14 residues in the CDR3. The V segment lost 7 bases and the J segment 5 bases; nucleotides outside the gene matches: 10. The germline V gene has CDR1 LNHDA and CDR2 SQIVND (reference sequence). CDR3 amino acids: CASKVARGSETQYF. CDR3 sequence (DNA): TGTGCCAGTAAGGTGGCCAGGGGGTCGGAGACCCAGTACTTC.

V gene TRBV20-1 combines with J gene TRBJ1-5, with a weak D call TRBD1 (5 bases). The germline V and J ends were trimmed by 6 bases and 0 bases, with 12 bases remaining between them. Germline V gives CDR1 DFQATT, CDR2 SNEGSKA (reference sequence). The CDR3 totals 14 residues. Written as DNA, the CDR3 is TGCAGTGCGCTGGGACCAGATAGCAATCAGCCCCAGCATTTT. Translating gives CSALGPDSNQPQHF.

The CDR3 loop is CASSPTLQSPLHF. Written as DNA, the CDR3 is TGTGCCAGCAGCCCTACCCTACAGTCACCCCTCCACTTT. The chain carries TRBV11-2 and TRBJ1-6; D unresolved. The CDR3 is made up of 13 amino acids. Germline loops: CDR1 SGHAT, CDR2 FQNNGV. V was pared by 5 bases and J by 10 bases, with 12 bases between.

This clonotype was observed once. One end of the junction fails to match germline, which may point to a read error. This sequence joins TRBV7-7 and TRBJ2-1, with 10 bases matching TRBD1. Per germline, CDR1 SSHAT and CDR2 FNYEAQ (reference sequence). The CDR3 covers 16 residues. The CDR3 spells CASSPTGTGDYNEQFF. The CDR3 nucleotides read TGTGCTAGCAGCCCTACCGGGACAGGGGACTACAATGAGCAGTTCTTC.

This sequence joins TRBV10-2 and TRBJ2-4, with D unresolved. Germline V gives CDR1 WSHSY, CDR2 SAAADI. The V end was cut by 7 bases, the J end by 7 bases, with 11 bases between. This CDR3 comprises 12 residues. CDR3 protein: CASKIEPNIQYF. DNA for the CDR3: TGCGCCAGCAAAATTGAGCCGAACATTCAGTACTTC.

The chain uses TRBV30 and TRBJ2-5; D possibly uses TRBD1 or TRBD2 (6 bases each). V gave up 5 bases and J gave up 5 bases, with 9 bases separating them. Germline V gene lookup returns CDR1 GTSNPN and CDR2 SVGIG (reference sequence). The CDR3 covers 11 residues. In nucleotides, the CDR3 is TGTGCCTGGGCCGGGGGCGAGACCCAGTACTTC. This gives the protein CAWAGGETQYF.

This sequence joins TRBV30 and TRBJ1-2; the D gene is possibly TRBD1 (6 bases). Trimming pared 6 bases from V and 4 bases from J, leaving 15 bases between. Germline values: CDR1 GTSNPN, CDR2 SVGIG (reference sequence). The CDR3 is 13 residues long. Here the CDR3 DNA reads TGTGCCTGCGAAGACAGGACCACCTATGGCTACACCTTC. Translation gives CACEDRTTYGYTF.

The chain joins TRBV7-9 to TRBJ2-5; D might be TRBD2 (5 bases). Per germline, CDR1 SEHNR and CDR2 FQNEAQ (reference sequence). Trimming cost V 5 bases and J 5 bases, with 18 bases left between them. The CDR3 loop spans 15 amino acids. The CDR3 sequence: CASSPFGLFGETQYF. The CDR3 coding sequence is TGTGCCAGCAGCCCTTTCGGACTTTTTGGGGAGACCCAGTACTTC. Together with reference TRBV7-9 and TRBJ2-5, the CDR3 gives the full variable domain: DTGVSQNPRHKITKRGQNVTFRCDPISEHNRLYWYRQTLGQGPEFLTYFQNEAQLEKSRLLSDRFSAERPKGSFSTLEIQRTEQGDSAMYLCASSPFGLFGETQYFGPGTRLLVL.